These T cell receptor beta chains were read from a single sample in a study of shared clonotypes between healthy human individuals. Assay: immunoSEQ multiplex PCR; the TCRdb copy retains only in-frame clones and omits some. The sample holds about 2.4 million clones, under 95% seen once. The sample consisted of naive CD4+ T cells from PBMCs. All receptors come from a man between 18 and 29 years old in good health. Some clones in this sample may be carry-over from other donors' samples. Each CDR3 is given with its conserved first and last residue. D genes are given only for firm matches. Some rows mark clone size as missing; the rest say once, few, many or name a class of expanded clone.

NA	TRBV5-1	TRBJ2-3	NA	CASSLVSPADTQYF	TGCGCCAGCAGCTTGGTGTCGCCGGCGGATACGCAGTATTTT
NA	TRBV11-1	TRBJ1-6	NA	CASSLRTGSNSPLHF	TGTGCCAGCAGCTTACGTACTGGATCTAATTCACCCCTCCACTTT
NA	TRBV5-1	TRBJ1-2	NA	CASSSRGSDSRPYGYTF	TGCGCCAGCAGCTCACGGGGATCAGACTCTCGTCCCTATGGCTACACCTTC
NA	TRBV27	TRBJ2-7	TRBD2	CASSQRGGRYEQYF	TGTGCCAGCAGCCAACGCGGGGGACGATACGAGCAGTACTTC
NA	TRBV6-5	TRBJ2-3	NA	CASSQWGTTDTQYF	TGTGCCAGCAGTCAATGGGGGACCACAGATACGCAGTATTTT
once	TRBV11-1	TRBJ2-2	NA	CASSLESSRGNTGELFF	TGTGCCAGCAGCTTAGAAAGCTCTAGGGGGAACACCGGGGAGCTGTTTTTT
NA	TRBV6-5	TRBJ2-1	TRBD2	CASGRTSGADEQFF	TGTGCCAGCGGCCGGACTAGCGGTGCAGATGAGCAGTTCTTC
NA	TRBV5-1	TRBJ1-5	TRBD1	CASSPTGQINQPQHF	TGCGCCAGCAGCCCAACGGGACAGATCAATCAGCCCCAGCATTTT
NA	TRBV28	TRBJ2-2	NA	CASLPGGAAGELFF	TGTGCCAGCCTCCCGGGCGGGGCCGCCGGGGAGCTGTTTTTT
few	TRBV10-3	TRBJ1-1	NA	CAIGGQVNTEAFF	TGTGCCATCGGCGGGCAGGTGAACACTGAAGCTTTCTTT
NA	TRBV2	TRBJ2-6	NA	CASSLMGAAGANVLTF	TGTGCCAGCAGCCTCATGGGGGCAGCTGGGGCCAACGTCCTGACTTTC
NA	TRBV7-9	TRBJ1-5	NA	CASSLASGPQHF	TGTGCCAGCAGCTTAGCATCCGGGCCCCAGCATTTT
NA	TRBV6-4	TRBJ2-1	TRBD2	CASSGSLNDEQFF	TGTGCCAGTAGCGGGAGCCTAAACGATGAGCAGTTCTTC